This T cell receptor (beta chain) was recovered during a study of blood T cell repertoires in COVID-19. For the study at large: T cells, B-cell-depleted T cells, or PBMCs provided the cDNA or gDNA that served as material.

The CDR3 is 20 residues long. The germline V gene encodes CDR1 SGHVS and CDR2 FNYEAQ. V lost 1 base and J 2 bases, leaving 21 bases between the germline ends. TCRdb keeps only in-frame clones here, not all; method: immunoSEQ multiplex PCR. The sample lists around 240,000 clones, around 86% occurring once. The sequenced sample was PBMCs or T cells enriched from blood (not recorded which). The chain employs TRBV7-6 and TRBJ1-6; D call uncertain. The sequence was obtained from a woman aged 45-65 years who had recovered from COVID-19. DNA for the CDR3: TGTGCCAGCAGCTTAGAATCCCCTGCGGCTGGGAGAGCCTATAATTCACCCCTCCACTTT. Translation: CASSLESPAAGRAYNSPLHF.